This T cell receptor beta chain emerged from a study of radiation and T cells in renal cell carcinoma. In germline, CDR1 is SGDLS, CDR2 YYNGEE. This CDR3 has 15 residues. Trimming pared 0 bases from V and 2 bases from J, leaving 12 bases between. The assay was immunoSEQ multiplex PCR, and TCRdb's table has in-frame clones only and misses some. The profile covers tens of thousands of clones, with 80% to 90% appearing a single time and approximately 6% taken by the ten largest. The time point is: blood 4 weeks post-SBRT, at nephrectomy. Treatment indicated: 15 Gy SBRT to primary tumor, nephrectomy 4 weeks later. Nephrectomy followed 15 Gy stereotactic body radiation by 4 weeks. Whole-study findings and limits: In blood, top tumor clones expanded by 2 weeks, shrinking by 4.

With regard to this clone: No antigen is known for it.

V and J are TRBV9 and TRBJ2-7; maybe TRBD1 (5 bases). The sample in question was blood, obtained from a patient whose treatment included radiotherapy and nephrectomy. This TCR came from a woman between 65 and 79 years old with renal cell carcinoma. CDR3 sequence reads: CASSVADSFPYEQYF. CDR3 DNA sequence: TGTGCCAGCAGCGTAGCAGACAGTTTTCCCTACGAGCAGTACTTC.